The 21 T cell receptor beta chains presented below share a single source sample, sequenced in a study of regulatory T cells in long-lasting Graves disease. Both iRepertoire HTBI primers and Arm-PCR of CDR3 regions were used to build the TCR beta libraries. TCRdb processed the multiplex PCR reads anew with MiXCR; each CDR3 protein has one entry. The table lists a few hundred thousand distinct CDR3 sequences, 20% to 30% of them singletons, with roughly a quarter in the top ten. Indicated time point: persistent/refractory GD, antithyroid drugs over 5 years with positive TRAb. PBMC-extracted RNA yielded the TCR library. Source: peripheral blood mononuclear cells (PBMCs), taken when the disease was refractory, from a patient treated with antithyroid drugs. These receptors all come from a female donor with Graves disease.

Notes on this clonotype: A much larger clone differs from this one at a single base, so this may be a read error. The chain links TRBV11-3 to TRBJ1-1; 7 bases line up with TRBD1. The length of the CDR3 is 13 residues. Germline values: CDR1 SGHNT, CDR2 YENEEA. Trimming cost V 2 bases and J 8 bases; bases outside gene matches: 5. The CDR3 nucleotides are TGTGCCAGCAGCTTAAGGACAGGTTTCGAAGCTTTCTTT. It translates to CASSLRTGFEAFF.

The chain couples TRBV20-1 to TRBJ2-6; 10 bases fit TRBD1. Unmatched junction bases numbered 4, after V lost 5 bases and J lost 3 bases. The CDR3 is 15 residues long. CDR1 is DFQATT and CDR2 is SNEGSKA in the germline V gene (reference sequence). The CDR3 sequence: CSAVGQGDGANVLTF. The CDR3 bases are TGCAGTGCTGTAGGACAGGGGGATGGGGCCAACGTCCTGACTTTC.

The table lists this clonotype with many counts. The DNA for the CDR3 is TGTGCCTGTCGGGAGGACACACGCGGGCTAGCTTTCTTT. Residues: CACREDTRGLAFF. J is TRBJ1-1 and V is TRBV30, with a possible D match to TRBD1 (5 bases). This CDR3 spans 13 amino acids. Trimming removed 6 bases from V and 10 bases from J, with 21 bases in between. Germline V gene data show CDR1 as GTSNPN and CDR2 as SVGIG (reference sequence).

This clonotype was observed at least ten times. CDR3 DNA sequence: TGCAGCGTTTGGCCTAGTCCCACCGGGGAGCTGTTTTTT. Residues: CSVWPSPTGELFF. This chain links TRBV29-1 with TRBJ2-2; D uncertain. The CDR3 spans 13 residues. The germline V and J ends were trimmed by 5 bases and 4 bases, with 11 bases remaining between them. The germline CDR1 and CDR2 sequences are SQVTM and ANQGSEA.

The chain combines TRBV9 with TRBJ1-3; D not certain. Germline V gene data show CDR1 as SGDLS and CDR2 as YYNGEE. This CDR3 spans 15 amino acids. V shed 0 bases and J shed 0 bases, with 7 bases lying between them. The CDR3 loop reads CASSVGPTSGNTIYF. Written as DNA, the CDR3 is TGTGCCAGCAGCGTAGGACCAACCTCTGGAAACACCATATATTTT.

This clonotype was observed many times. The V and J genes are TRBV2 and TRBJ1-5, with D uncertain. V was cut by 2 bases and J by 1 base, with 6 bases left in between. Germline-derived CDR1 and CDR2 are SNHLY and FYNNEI. CDR3 length: 14 amino acids. The CDR3 nucleotides read TGTGCCAGCAGTGAACACAAAAGCAATCAGCCCCAGCATTTT. Translation gives CASSEHKSNQPQHF.

The rearrangement uses TRBV29-1 and TRBJ2-6; 8 bases agree with TRBD1. V was pared by 3 bases and J by 0 bases, with 10 bases of the junction left unmatched. CDR1 is SQVTM, CDR2 ANQGSEA, per germline. This CDR3 contains 18 residues. In DNA, the CDR3 is TGCAGCGTTGATCTTTCAGGGGGCGGTCGCTCTGGGGCCAACGTCCTGACTTTC. The encoded protein is CSVDLSGGGRSGANVLTF.

CDR3 nucleotides: TGTGCCAGCAGGAAACCGGGACAGGGGAATAATTCACCCCTCCACTTT. The encoded protein is CASRKPGQGNNSPLHF. The chain recombines TRBV6-2 or TRBV6-3 with TRBJ1-6, with 10 positions matching TRBD1. The CDR3 is 16 residues long. The germline gives CDR1 MNHEY, CDR2 SVGEGT. The junction had 7 bases not matched to a gene; V was cut back by 6 bases and J by 5 bases.

This clonotype was recorded a few times. The rearrangement joins TRBV6-1 to TRBJ1-2; the match to TRBD1 covers 8 bases. The J segment lost 5 bases and the V segment lost 1 base, leaving 3 bases of the junction unmatched. This CDR3 is built from 14 residues. Germline V gene lookup returns CDR1 MNHNS and CDR2 SASEGT. The CDR3 loop reads CASSEVWTGYGYTF. The CDR3, as DNA: TGTGCCAGCAGTGAAGTATGGACAGGGTATGGCTACACCTTC.

In this sample, this clonotype turned up a few times. This chain uses TRBV20-1 with TRBJ2-4; a weak D match, TRBD2 (6 bases). The CDR3 consists of 14 residues. Germline values: CDR1 DFQATT, CDR2 SNEGSKA (reference sequence). Trimming took 3 bases from V and 6 from J, leaving 15 bases between them. DNA for the CDR3: TGCAGTGCTAGGCGGACCCAGGAGGGAAACATTCAGTACTTC. It encodes CSARRTQEGNIQYF.

The chain is built from TRBV7-3 and TRBJ2-7, with D possibly being TRBD2 (6 bases). Germline loops: CDR1 SGHTA, CDR2 FQGTGA. V was pared by 2 bases and J by 6 bases, with 11 bases between. The CDR3 is made up of 13 amino acids. CDR3: CASSLVLASEQYF. The CDR3 DNA is TGTGCCAGCAGCTTAGTCCTAGCGTCCGAGCAGTACTTC.

This chain connects TRBV10-3 to TRBJ2-2, with 8 bases that match TRBD2. V was clipped by 6 bases and J by 0 bases; unmatched bases: 3. The CDR3 is 15 amino acids. Looked up from germline, CDR1 is ENHRY and CDR2 is SYGVKD. The chain's CDR3 is CAISERETNTGELFF. CDR3 coding DNA: TGTGCCATCAGCGAGCGGGAGACGAACACCGGGGAGCTGTTTTTT.

This clonotype was counted only a few times. The V call is TRBV3-1, the J call TRBJ1-6; D might be TRBD1 (5 bases). This CDR3 has 13 residues. Germline V gene sequence: CDR1 LGHDT, CDR2 YNNKEL (reference sequence). Trimming left V 8 bases short and J 6 bases short, with 11 bases between. CDR3 in amino acids: CASGGRANSPLHF. The CDR3 bases are TGTGCCAGCGGGGGTAGGGCTAATTCACCCCTCCACTTT. The full variable domain, with the rest looked up from reference TRBV3-1 and TRBJ1-6, is DTAVSQTPKYLVTQMGNDKSIKCEQNLGHDTMYWYKQDSKKFLKIMFSYNNKELIINETVPNRFSPKSPDKAHLNLHINSLELGDSAVYFCASGGRANSPLHFGNGTRLTVT.

The V gene is TRBV25-1, the J gene TRBJ2-7; the D is unclear. This CDR3 is built from 13 residues. V was clipped by 7 bases and J by 2 bases, with 12 bases between them. Germline V gives CDR1 MGHDK, CDR2 SYGVNS. This CDR3 reads CASNTTVTYEQYF. The CDR3 coding sequence is TGTGCCAGCAATACCACAGTCACCTACGAGCAGTACTTC.

This clonotype was seen ten or more times. This chain connects TRBV12-3 or TRBV12-4 to TRBJ1-2; D remains ambiguous. Trimming took off 6 bases at V and 3 bases at J, with 8 bases between the two ends. CDR3 length: 12 amino acids. The CDR3 is CASSPGYYGYTF. DNA for the CDR3: TGTGCCAGCAGCCCGGGATACTATGGCTACACCTTC.

The table lists this clonotype with a few counts. CDR3 residues: CATSRGDEQYF. The CDR3 DNA reads TGTGCCACCAGTAGGGGCGACGAGCAGTACTTC. This chain joins TRBV24-1 and TRBJ2-7; D is possibly TRBD1 (5 bases). Trimming removed 6 bases at V and 5 bases at J, with 7 bases between. CDR1 is KGHDR and CDR2 is SFDVKD in the germline V gene. The CDR3 sequence is 11 residues long.

This chain uses TRBV20-1 with TRBJ2-3; 12 bases fit TRBD2. The V gene's germline CDR1 is DFQATT and CDR2 SNEGSKA (reference sequence). With V trimmed by 1 base and J by 6 bases, 20 bases remained unmatched. The CDR3 is 20 amino acids. For the CDR3, the DNA is TGCAGTGCTAGAGGGTCTTACGAGACTAGCGGGAGATGGGTGCGGGATACGCAGTATTTT. Residues: CSARGSYETSGRWVRDTQYF.

This clonotype was recorded a few times. The chain employs TRBV10-3 and TRBJ2-1; the match to TRBD2 covers 9 bases. V lost 0 bases to trimming and J lost 10 bases; unmatched junction nucleotides: 4. This CDR3 is 14 amino acids long. The germline gives CDR1 ENHRY, CDR2 SYGVKD. In nucleotides, the CDR3 is TGTGCCATCAGTGAGTCGCGGGAGGGCCGCGAGCAGTTCTTC. This translates into CAISESREGREQFF.

The rearrangement joins TRBV12-3 or TRBV12-4 to TRBJ2-2, with 12 bases lining up with TRBD1. V lost 5 bases and J lost 7; bases outside the gene matches: 11. The CDR3 length is 17 residues. This CDR3 is CASSPSLGQGAFGELFF. The CDR3 nucleotides are TGTGCCAGCAGTCCTTCGTTGGGACAGGGGGCGTTCGGGGAGCTGTTTTTT.

This clonotype was detected once. The junction shows a germline mismatch at one end, possibly a read error. This chain connects TRBV3-1 to TRBJ2-7; D not certain. The CDR3 contains 12 residues. Germline CDR1 and CDR2: LGHDT and YNNKEL (reference sequence). In nucleotides, the CDR3 is TGTGCCAGCGGCCACGGATTCTACGAGCAGTACTTC. Amino acids: CASGHGFYEQYF.

In its sample, this clonotype was seen a few times. This may be a read error, as it is one base from a much larger clone. V usage is TRBV2 and J usage is TRBJ1-5; D ambiguous. Germline V gene sequence: CDR1 SNHLY, CDR2 FYNNEI. This CDR3 spans 13 amino acids. V shed 3 bases and J shed 0 bases, with 3 bases lying between them. For the CDR3, the DNA is TGTGCCAGCAGTGACAGTAGCAATCAGCCCCAGCATTTT. Protein product: CASSDSSNQPQHF.